The next 26 T cell receptor beta chains were all read from a single sample in a study of molecular identifiers for immune sequencing clone quantification. MiXCR, run by TCRdb on the PCR reads, gives a single entry per CDR3 protein. Here the sample spans approximately 500,000 distinct CDR3 sequences, over 20% being singletons. The source material was naive CD8+ T cells from blood, with Jurkat cell RNA spiked in. The subset is: FACS-sorted CD8+CD4-CCR7+CD45RA+ naive T cells. The receptors derive from a human donor in good health. Some libraries in this study had Jurkat cell RNA spiked in.

The table lists this clonotype with a few counts. The chain uses TRBV27 and TRBJ2-3; 8 bases are a match to TRBD1. The germline gives CDR1 MNHEY, CDR2 SMNVEV (reference sequence). V trimming: 0 bases; J trimming: 6 bases; junction bases outside the gene matches: 8. This CDR3 has 16 amino acids. The CDR3 sequence: CASSLSNRGSSDTQYF. The CDR3 DNA is TGTGCCAGCAGTTTATCGAACAGGGGGTCTAGTGATACGCAGTATTTT.

A word on this clonotype: A read error is likely, as this CDR3 ends without the conserved phenylalanine or tryptophan. The V gene is TRBV28, the J gene TRBJ2-5; 11 bases fit TRBD2. Trimming cost V 2 bases and J 5 bases; bases outside gene matches: 7. CDR3 length: 16 amino acids. The germline CDR1 and CDR2 sequences are MDHEN and SYDVKM. CDR3 region: CASSLGVAGGWETQYL. As DNA, the CDR3 is TGTGCCAGCAGTTTAGGAGTAGCGGGGGGGTGGGAGACCCAGTACCTC.

The V call is TRBV27, the J call TRBJ2-7; no clear D gene. This CDR3 has 14 residues. Germline V gene sequence: CDR1 MNHEY, CDR2 SMNVEV (reference sequence). V was shortened by 2 bases and J by 7 bases, with 15 bases between the two germline ends. CDR3 amino acids: CASSLRLGIGEQYF. The CDR3 coding sequence is TGTGCCAGCAGTTTAAGGTTAGGGATCGGAGAGCAGTACTTC.

This clonotype was found a few times. This chain uses TRBV5-1 with TRBJ1-4, with D possibly matching TRBD1 (6 bases). Germline CDR1 SGHRS, CDR2 YFSETQ. V was trimmed by 0 bases and J by 6 bases, leaving 12 bases between them. The CDR3 runs 15 residues. CDR3 coding DNA: TGCGCCAGCAGCTTGGCCAAGGACAGTTATGAAAAACTGTTTTTT. Amino acids: CASSLAKDSYEKLFF.

This clonotype was recorded at least ten times. This rearrangement joins TRBV4-3 to TRBJ2-7; D call uncertain. The V end lost 1 base, the J end lost 0 bases, and 10 bases lay between the germline ends. The CDR3 totals 15 residues. The germline CDR1 and CDR2 sequences are LGHNA and YSLEER. The CDR3 reads CASSQGLLSSYEQYF. The CDR3, as DNA: TGCGCCAGCAGCCAAGGACTCCTTAGCTCCTACGAGCAGTACTTC.

This clonotype was counted ten times or more. The V and J genes are TRBV6-1 and TRBJ2-3, with D perhaps given as TRBD1 or TRBD2 (7 bases each). Germline loops: CDR1 MNHNS, CDR2 SASEGT. The CDR3 is made up of 14 amino acids. V lost 8 bases, J lost 4 bases, and 16 bases lay in between. CDR3 DNA: TGTGCCAGCGGCCGGGGGGACAGATCAGATACGCAGTATTTT. Amino acid sequence: CASGRGDRSDTQYF.

The rearrangement uses TRBV7-6 and TRBJ1-4, with D possibly matching TRBD1 (5 bases). The CDR3 has 15 amino acids. Germline assignment: CDR1 SGHVS and CDR2 FNYEAQ. V was clipped by 5 bases and J by 8 bases, with 18 bases between them. The CDR3 DNA reads TGTGCCAGCAGCCCCAGGGAGTCCAGCGGGGAAAAACTGTTTTTT. Protein product: CASSPRESSGEKLFF.

This clonotype was detected only a few times. The rearrangement uses TRBV2 and TRBJ1-3; D possibly corresponds to TRBD1 (6 bases). Trimming took 6 bases from V and 3 from J, leaving 18 bases between them. The germline V gene encodes CDR1 SNHLY and CDR2 FYNNEI. The CDR3 runs to 16 residues. The CDR3 DNA reads as TGTGCCAGCAGATCGGACAGCTCTTTTTTTGGAAACACCATATATTTT. It is translated as CASRSDSSFFGNTIYF.

This clonotype has a handful of counts. The gene calls are TRBV27 and TRBJ2-7; TRBD1 or TRBD2 may be the D gene (5 bases each). CDR3 length equals 15 residues. Germline V CDR1 and CDR2: MNHEY, SMNVEV (reference sequence). Trimming took off 4 bases at V and 2 bases at J, with 15 bases between the two ends. CDR3 loop: CASSSPTRGAYEQYF. CDR3 DNA sequence: TGTGCCAGCAGTTCCCCAACTAGGGGAGCCTACGAGCAGTACTTC.

With respect to this clonotype: A much larger clone lies a single base off, so this may be a read error. The chain employs TRBV14 and TRBJ2-3; D ambiguous. In germline, CDR1 is SGHDN, CDR2 FVKESK. The length of the CDR3 is 17 residues. The V end was cut by 0 bases, the J end by 4 bases, with 17 bases between. Written as DNA, the CDR3 is TGTGCCAGCAGCCAAGACATAGCAGGACCAGCCTCAGATACGCAGTATTTT. Translated: CASSQDIAGPASDTQYF.

This clonotype was detected many times. The gene calls are TRBV20-1 and TRBJ2-7; no definite D call. This CDR3 contains 18 residues. Trimming pared 3 bases from V and 5 bases from J, leaving 29 bases between. Germline CDR1 and CDR2: DFQATT and SNEGSKA (reference sequence). This CDR3 is CSARDRMVYGFNRDEQYF. The CDR3 DNA sequence: TGCAGTGCTAGGGATAGGATGGTGTACGGATTTAATAGAGACGAGCAGTACTTC.

The genes are TRBV6-1 and TRBJ2-7; D might be TRBD1 or TRBD2, each matching 5 bases. The CDR3 contains 13 residues. Germline CDR1 is MNHNS and CDR2 is SASEGT. Trimming took off 1 base at V and 6 bases at J, with 10 bases between the two ends. CDR3 bases: TGTGCCAGCAGTGAAGGCTGGGGGTTCGAGCAGTACTTC. Encoded protein: CASSEGWGFEQYF.

Note on this clonotype: This may stem from a read error, because a much larger clone lies one nucleotide away. The chain recombines TRBV7-9 with TRBJ2-2, with unresolved D. The germline V gene has CDR1 SEHNR and CDR2 FQNEAQ (reference sequence). The CDR3 consists of 15 residues. Here the CDR3 DNA reads TGTGCCAGCAGCTTAGAGGTTATTAGCACCAGGGAGCTGTTTTTT. Translation gives CASSLEVISTRELFF. Full variable domain (rest looked up from reference TRBV7-9 and TRBJ2-2): DTGVSQNPRHKITKRGQNVTFRCDPISEHNRLYWYRQTLGQGPEFLTYFQNEAQLEKSRLLSDRFSAERPKGSFSTLEIQRTEQGDSAMYLCASSLEVISTRELFFGEGSRLTVL.

The chain is built from TRBV6-2 or TRBV6-3 and TRBJ2-5, with a tentative D call TRBD1 (6 bases). The CDR3 runs 14 residues. V was trimmed by 4 bases and J by 1 base, leaving 10 bases between them. Germline CDR1 reads MNHEY; CDR2 reads SVGEGT. The DNA of the CDR3 is TGTGCCAGCAGTTCGGGACACTTCCAAGAGACCCAGTACTTC. Translated, it gives CASSSGHFQETQYF.

The chain combines TRBV27 with TRBJ1-4, with D possibly TRBD1 on 5 matching bases. Per the germline V gene, CDR1 is MNHEY and CDR2 is SMNVEV (reference sequence). The V gene lost 8 bases and the J gene lost 15 bases, with 25 bases spanning the gap. The CDR3 is 14 amino acids. The CDR3 region is CASAISSGGGWLFF. The DNA for the CDR3 is TGTGCCAGCGCCATTTCTTCGGGGGGAGGGTGGTTGTTTTTT.

V usage is TRBV6-1 and J usage is TRBJ2-3; D is perhaps TRBD1 (6 bases). There are 15 residues in the CDR3. Per the germline V gene, CDR1 is MNHNS and CDR2 is SASEGT. Trimming removed 6 bases at V and 4 bases at J, with 17 bases between. DNA of the CDR3: TGTGCCAGCAGACATATCGGACAGAGCGCAGATACGCAGTATTTT. Protein product: CASRHIGQSADTQYF.

The chain recombines TRBV19 with TRBJ1-4, with D possibly matching TRBD1 (5 bases). Trimming pared 5 bases from V and 0 bases from J, leaving 13 bases between. The germline V gene has CDR1 LNHDA and CDR2 SQIVND (reference sequence). The CDR3 consists of 16 residues. Here the CDR3 DNA reads TGTGCCAGTAGTGTTGGGGCCGCCACAACTAATGAAAAACTGTTTTTT. Translated, it gives CASSVGAATTNEKLFF.

The chain joins TRBV20-1 to TRBJ1-1; D perhaps matches TRBD1 (6 bases). The CDR3 totals 15 residues. Deletions cut 0 bases from V and 4 bases from J, with 15 bases between. Germline CDR1 is DFQATT and CDR2 is SNEGSKA (reference sequence). Written as DNA, the CDR3 is TGCAGTGCTAGAGAGATGGGAGGGGGTATCACTGAAGCTTTCTTT. Amino acid sequence: CSAREMGGGITEAFF.

The V gene is TRBV29-1, the J gene TRBJ2-7; D perhaps matches TRBD1 (5 bases). Trimming removed 7 bases at V and 6 bases at J, with 19 bases between. The CDR3 extends over 13 amino acids. CDR1 and CDR2 from the germline V gene are SQVTM and ANQGSEA. The DNA for the CDR3 is TGCAGCGCCTCTGACAGTGGACCGCTCGAGCAGTACTTC. It is translated as CSASDSGPLEQYF.

This chain uses TRBV12-3 or TRBV12-4 with TRBJ2-3, with 14 positions matching TRBD2. This CDR3 contains 18 residues. Germline trimming cut 5 bases from V and 2 bases from J; bases unmatched to any gene: 9. The CDR3 reads CASSPGTSGSIYTDTQYF. The CDR3 region has the DNA TGTGCCAGCAGTCCAGGGACTAGCGGGAGTATATACACAGATACGCAGTATTTT.

This clonotype was recorded at least ten times. The V gene is TRBV7-2, the J gene TRBJ2-7; D is unclear. Deletions cut 3 bases from V and 2 bases from J, with 8 bases between. Germline V gene lookup returns CDR1 SGHTA and CDR2 FQGNSA. The CDR3 runs 13 residues. This CDR3 reads CASSFTQTYEQYF. In DNA form, the CDR3 reads TGTGCCAGCAGCTTCACACAGACCTACGAGCAGTACTTC.

This clonotype has only a few counts. CDR3 residues: CASSVLAGVGEQFF. The DNA for the CDR3 is TGTGCCAGCTCCGTACTAGCGGGAGTGGGTGAGCAGTTCTTC. The J gene is TRBJ2-1, the V gene TRBV7-2; 11 bases map to TRBD2. CDR1 is SGHTA, CDR2 FQGNSA, per germline. Losses at the gene ends were 8 bases for V and 9 bases for J; bases not matched to a gene: 9. The CDR3 totals 14 residues. Complete variable domain (other parts from reference TRBV7-2 and TRBJ2-1): GAGVSQSPSNKVTEKGKDVELRCDPISGHTALYWYRQSLGQGLEFLIYFQGNSAPDKSGLPSDRFSAERTGGSVSTLTIQRTQQEDSAVYLCASSVLAGVGEQFFGPGTRLTVL.

In this sample, this clonotype turned up many times. V usage is TRBV2 and J usage is TRBJ2-3; D is unclear. The CDR3 length is 15 residues. Per the germline V gene, CDR1 is SNHLY and CDR2 is FYNNEI. With 3 bases removed from V and 6 bases from J, the gap between germline ends came to 16 bases. The CDR3 here is CASSEWIERTDTQYF. The CDR3 nucleotides are TGTGCCAGCAGTGAGTGGATAGAACGAACCGATACGCAGTATTTT.

This clonotype was counted between two and nine times. J is TRBJ2-7 and V is TRBV5-1, with 7 bases aligning to TRBD1. The V gene's germline CDR1 is SGHRS and CDR2 YFSETQ. CDR3 length equals 17 residues. The junction had 11 bases not matched to a gene; V was cut back by 2 bases and J by 0 bases. The CDR3 protein is CASSLGLRQGSSYEQYF. The CDR3 nucleotides are TGCGCCAGCAGCTTAGGATTAAGACAGGGAAGCTCCTACGAGCAGTACTTC. Based on the CDR3 plus reference TRBV5-1 and TRBJ2-7, the full variable domain is KAGVTQTPRYLIKTRGQQVTLSCSPISGHRSVSWYQQTPGQGLQFLFEYFSETQRNKGNFPGRFSGRQFSNSRSEMNVSTLELGDSALYLCASSLGLRQGSSYEQYFGPGTRLTVT.

This clonotype was observed at least ten times. This rearrangement joins TRBV5-6 to TRBJ2-7; tentative D call: TRBD1 (5 bases). Germline V lookup: CDR1 SGHDT, CDR2 YYEEEE. The CDR3 totals 14 residues. Trimming pared 0 bases from V and 2 bases from J, leaving 9 bases between. CDR3 sequence reads: CASSLGGQAYEQYF. In nucleotides, the CDR3 is TGTGCCAGCAGCTTGGGAGGACAAGCCTACGAGCAGTACTTC.

The V and J genes are TRBV18 and TRBJ2-3; TRBD2 aligns across 7 bases. The CDR3 contains 16 residues. The trim removed 3 bases at V and 0 bases at J, leaving 6 bases unmatched. Germline V gene sequence: CDR1 KGHSH, CDR2 LQKENI. The CDR3 loop reads CASSPSGTESTDTQYF. CDR3 DNA: TGTGCCAGCTCACCGAGCGGGACGGAGAGCACAGATACGCAGTATTTT.